One sample yielded the 21 T cell receptor beta chains listed below, sequenced in a study of blood T cell repertoires in COVID-19. Sequencing used immunoSEQ multiplex PCR; TCRdb keeps in-frame clones, though not all of them. Found here are 250,000 or so clones, 70% to 90% of them singletons; the top ten hold approximately 1.9%. The sequenced sample consisted of PBMCs or T cells enriched from blood (not recorded which). These receptors all come from a woman aged 50 to 65 who had recovered from COVID-19.

The chain uses TRBV7-2 and TRBJ2-7, with 7 bases matching TRBD1. The CDR3 totals 13 residues. The germline CDR1 and CDR2 sequences are SGHTA and FQGNSA. J lost 13 bases, V lost 4 bases, and 13 bases had no gene match. CDR3 nucleotide sequence: TGTGCCAGCAGCTCATACCGACAGGGCCAAGCTTACTTC. This translates into CASSSYRQGQAYF.

The chain is built from TRBV29-1 and TRBJ2-1; 15 bases are a match to TRBD2. V trimming: 6 bases; J trimming: 5 bases; junction bases outside the gene matches: 8. The germline V gene has CDR1 SQVTM and CDR2 ANQGSEA. The CDR3 consists of 16 residues. The CDR3 loop is CSVKKGLAGGDNEQFF. The CDR3, as DNA: TGCAGCGTAAAGAAGGGACTAGCGGGAGGCGACAATGAGCAGTTCTTC.

The V and J genes are TRBV5-1 and TRBJ1-6; no definite D call. V was cut by 4 bases and J by 11 bases, with 22 bases left in between. The CDR3 contains 16 residues. The germline V gene has CDR1 SGHRS and CDR2 YFSETQ. The CDR3 nucleotides are TGCGCCAGCAGCCATCTCCGGGGAGCACCTTATACACCCCTCCACTTT. Translation gives CASSHLRGAPYTPLHF.

The chain carries TRBV5-1 and TRBJ1-1; D possibly corresponds to TRBD1 (6 bases). V was trimmed by 2 bases and J by 4 bases, leaving 15 bases between them. The CDR3 covers 15 residues. In germline, CDR1 is SGHRS, CDR2 YFSETQ. CDR3: CASSLSGGHGTEAFF. The CDR3 bases are TGCGCCAGCAGCTTATCTGGGGGACATGGCACTGAAGCTTTCTTT.

The V gene is TRBV7-9, the J gene TRBJ2-7; TRBD1 matches at 7 bases. The CDR3 runs to 15 residues. V shed 7 bases and J 5 bases; nucleotides not matched to a gene: 14. CDR1 is SEHNR, CDR2 FQNEAQ, per germline (reference sequence). In DNA form, the CDR3 reads TGTGCCAGCACCTCCGGGGACAGTATTTGGGACGAGCAGTACTTC. Its protein is CASTSGDSIWDEQYF. The whole variable domain, remainder taken from reference TRBV7-9 and TRBJ2-7, is DTGVSQNPRHKITKRGQNVTFRCDPISEHNRLYWYRQTLGQGPEFLTYFQNEAQLEKSRLLSDRFSAERPKGSFSTLEIQRTEQGDSAMYLCASTSGDSIWDEQYFGPGTRLTVT.

The V gene is TRBV7-9, the J gene TRBJ2-4; 7 nucleotides match TRBD1. The germline V gene encodes CDR1 SEHNR and CDR2 FQNEAQ (reference sequence). The CDR3 sequence is 16 residues long. V lost 1 base to trimming and J lost 0 bases; unmatched junction nucleotides: 3. The CDR3 region has the DNA TGTGCCAGCAGCTTAGAAGGGGGCGCAGCCAAAAACATTCAGTACTTC. Its protein is CASSLEGGAAKNIQYF.

The chain joins TRBV2 to TRBJ2-2; TRBD2 matches 12 bases. The CDR3 has 20 amino acids. Germline-derived CDR1 and CDR2 are SNHLY and FYNNEI. The ends lost 5 bases at V and 1 base at J; junction bases unmatched: 14. The CDR3 region is CASSPGTSGYWKGNTGELFF. CDR3 bases: TGTGCCAGCAGTCCCGGGACTAGCGGGTATTGGAAGGGGAACACCGGGGAGCTGTTTTTT.

CDR3 loop: CASRSHASGRREQYF. The CDR3 DNA reads as TGTGCCAGCAGATCCCACGCTAGCGGGAGACGGGAGCAGTACTTC. The chain recombines TRBV27 with TRBJ2-7; 10 nucleotides agree with TRBD2. The length of the CDR3 is 15 residues. CDR1 MNHEY and CDR2 SMNVEV come from the germline V gene (reference sequence). Trimming took 6 bases from V and 7 from J; bases not matched to a gene: 12.

This sequence joins TRBV10-3 and TRBJ2-3; D might be TRBD2 (7 bases). Germline CDR1 ENHRY, CDR2 SYGVKD. V lost 0 bases to trimming and J lost 3 bases, with 19 bases between them. The CDR3 is 18 residues long. The chain's CDR3 is CAISESRGGGPETDTQYF. In nucleotides, the CDR3 is TGTGCCATCAGTGAGTCGAGAGGGGGAGGGCCTGAGACAGATACGCAGTATTTT.

In its sample, this clone was seen once. This chain connects TRBV6-6 to TRBJ2-7; 8 bases map to TRBD1. This CDR3 has 18 amino acids. The trim removed 5 bases at V and 0 bases at J, leaving 15 bases unmatched. Germline assignment: CDR1 MNHNY and CDR2 SVGAGI (reference sequence). CDR3 sequence: CASSLYNPRQGSSYEQYF. The CDR3 DNA is TGTGCCAGCAGTCTATACAACCCAAGACAGGGGAGCTCCTACGAGCAGTACTTC.

Written as DNA, the CDR3 is TGTGCCAGCAGCTTGGGACACCAGCAAGGCTATGGCTACACCTTC. Its protein product is CASSLGHQQGYGYTF. The chain has TRBV5-6 and TRBJ1-2; D ambiguous. The ends were cut back, 0 bases at V and 4 bases at J, with 13 bases in the middle. CDR3 size: 15 residues. The V gene's germline CDR1 is SGHDT and CDR2 YYEEEE.

The V call is TRBV10-3, the J call TRBJ2-2, with 7 bases lining up with TRBD1. Germline CDR1 reads ENHRY; CDR2 reads SYGVKD. V trimming: 4 bases; J trimming: 3 bases; junction bases outside the gene matches: 5. This CDR3 has 15 amino acids. CDR3 DNA: TGTGCCATCAGTGTGTTACAGGGGTACACCGGGGAGCTGTTTTTT. Protein: CAISVLQGYTGELFF.

The genes are TRBV7-3 and TRBJ2-6; the match to TRBD1 covers 9 bases. The length of the CDR3 is 18 residues. Germline-derived CDR1 and CDR2 are SGHTA and FQGTGA. Losses at the gene ends were 2 bases for V and 2 bases for J; bases not matched to a gene: 7. CDR3 bases: TGTGCCAGCAGCTTAGGGTGGGACAGGGTAACTGGGGCCAACGTCCTGACTTTC. Protein product: CASSLGWDRVTGANVLTF. Full variable domain (rest looked up from reference TRBV7-3 and TRBJ2-6): GAGVSQTPSNKVTEKGKYVELRCDPISGHTALYWYRQSLGQGPEFLIYFQGTGAADDSGLPNDRFFAVRPEGSVSTLKIQRTERGDSAVYLCASSLGWDRVTGANVLTFGAGSRLTVL.

This chain uses TRBV4-2 with TRBJ2-7, with 7 positions matching TRBD1. The CDR3 has 17 residues. The V and J ends lost 0 bases and 2 bases, in that order; junction bases with no gene match: 10. Germline loops: CDR1 LGHNA, CDR2 YNFKEQ. The CDR3 reads CASSQDLRTGGAYEQYF. CDR3 in DNA: TGTGCCAGCAGCCAAGATCTTAGGACAGGCGGCGCCTACGAGCAGTACTTC.

This chain links TRBV6-5 with TRBJ2-7, with D possibly matching TRBD2 (5 bases). V was cut by 5 bases and J by 5 bases, with 10 bases left in between. The CDR3 is 12 amino acids. Germline values: CDR1 MNHEY, CDR2 SVGAGI. The chain's CDR3 is CASSPLGNEQYF. The CDR3, as DNA: TGTGCCAGCAGTCCACTAGGTAACGAGCAGTACTTC.

This clone was counted a few times. This chain uses TRBV2 with TRBJ1-2, with 8 bases aligning to TRBD1. The CDR3 totals 14 residues. Germline CDR1 SNHLY, CDR2 FYNNEI. J gave up 4 bases and V 6 bases, and 7 bases lay outside the gene matches. The CDR3 nucleotides are TGTGCCAGCAGGGACACAGGGGGGGGCTATGGCTACACCTTC. Protein: CASRDTGGGYGYTF.

This clone was detected only once. The V gene is TRBV27, the J gene TRBJ1-2; 10 nucleotides line up with TRBD1. This CDR3 has 15 residues. Germline CDR1 and CDR2: MNHEY and SMNVEV (reference sequence). V lost 5 bases and J lost 5; bases outside the gene matches: 8. The CDR3 spells CASSTTGTGAYGYTF. CDR3 nucleotide sequence: TGTGCCAGCAGTACGACCGGGACAGGGGCGTATGGCTACACCTTC.

The CDR3 DNA reads as TGTGCCAGCAGCGTAGAGGGGGACGGAGCTTACGAGCAGTACTTC. It specifies CASSVEGDGAYEQYF. The rearrangement links TRBV9 to TRBJ2-7; tentative D call: TRBD1 (6 bases). Looked up from germline, CDR1 is SGDLS and CDR2 is YYNGEE. The CDR3 has 15 amino acids. The V gene lost 0 bases and the J gene lost 4 bases, with 14 bases spanning the gap.

The chain uses TRBV10-3 and TRBJ1-1, with 8 positions matching TRBD1. CDR3 size: 16 residues. The junction had 11 bases not matched to a gene; V was cut back by 7 bases and J by 1 base. The germline V gene has CDR1 ENHRY and CDR2 SYGVKD. The chain's CDR3 is CAIKTGPQGGNTEAFF. The CDR3 DNA is TGTGCCATCAAAACGGGCCCACAGGGGGGGAACACTGAAGCTTTCTTT.

The chain carries TRBV3-1 (or the pseudogene TRBV3-2) and TRBJ1-3; unclear D gene. V dropped 1 base and J dropped 0 bases, with 10 bases sitting between them. Germline V gene lookup returns CDR1 LGHDT and CDR2 YNNKEL (reference sequence). The CDR3 has 16 residues. The chain's CDR3 is CASSQGVGSSGNTIYF. CDR3 nucleotides: TGTGCCAGCAGCCAAGGGGTGGGGAGCTCTGGAAACACCATATATTTT.

This chain connects TRBV3-1 (or the pseudogene TRBV3-2) to TRBJ2-4; 10 bases match TRBD2. There are 15 residues in the CDR3. CDR1 is LGHDT, CDR2 YNNKEL, per germline (reference sequence). Trimming cost V 1 base and J 7 bases; bases outside gene matches: 4. CDR3 bases: TGTGCCAGCAGCCAAGGAAGCGGGAGGGTGAACATTCAGTACTTC. Its protein product is CASSQGSGRVNIQYF.